Presented here are 15 T cell receptor beta chains from one specimen sequenced in a study of T-cell reconstitution after alpha-beta-depleted transplantation in children. Preparation of the TCRbeta library used unique molecular identifiers. TCRdb re-derived calls from the PCR reads in MiXCR, one entry per CDR3 protein. The sample contains hundreds of thousands of distinct CDR3 sequences, 15% to 20% of which appear only once. The sample here was PBMCs, mostly from graft donor cells, taken 360 days after TCRalphabeta/CD19-depleted stem cell transplant. These receptors all stem from a male patient aged 2-10 years who had a stem cell transplant for acute lymphoblastic leukemia, so the T cells may come from the graft donor.

This clonotype was seen a handful of times. The rearrangement uses TRBV3-1 and TRBJ1-2; 7 nucleotides align to TRBD1. CDR1 LGHDT and CDR2 YNNKEL come from the germline V gene (reference sequence). The trim removed 6 bases at V and 7 bases at J, leaving 11 bases unmatched. The CDR3 sequence is 14 residues long. CDR3 loop: CASSPTGARAGYTF. The CDR3 coding sequence is TGTGCCAGCAGTCCCACAGGGGCGCGGGCTGGCTACACCTTC.

The sample holds many counts of this clonotype. The V gene is TRBV7-8, the J gene TRBJ1-5; maybe TRBD1 (6 bases). Germline assignment: CDR1 SGHVS and CDR2 FQNEAQ. V dropped 1 base and J dropped 4 bases, with 11 bases sitting between them. The CDR3 length is 15 residues. The CDR3 nucleotides read TGTGCCAGCAGCTTAGGGGCAGGGACAAATCAGCCCCAGCATTTT. This sequence encodes CASSLGAGTNQPQHF.

This chain uses TRBV28 with TRBJ1-1; D uncertain. The ends were cut back, 3 bases at V and 1 base at J, with 15 bases in the middle. CDR1 and CDR2 from the germline V gene are MDHEN and SYDVKM. CDR3 size: 16 residues. The CDR3 DNA reads as TGTGCCAGCAGTTTTGCGGTGTCCGGCGGGAACACTGAAGCTTTCTTT. The encoded protein is CASSFAVSGGNTEAFF.

A few counts support this clonotype. The rearrangement uses TRBV7-8 and TRBJ2-7; D not certain. Trimming took off 0 bases at V and 3 bases at J, with 9 bases between the two ends. Per germline, CDR1 SGHVS and CDR2 FQNEAQ. The CDR3 has 14 amino acids. The CDR3 nucleotides read TGTGCCAGCAGCTTAGCGCGGATGGGCTACGAGCAGTACTTC. Translation gives CASSLARMGYEQYF.

In its sample, this clonotype was seen many times. CDR3 sequence: CASTLRWGGSNEQFF. The DNA for the CDR3 is TGTGCCAGCACCCTGCGGTGGGGGGGATCGAATGAGCAGTTCTTC. The chain carries TRBV7-2 and TRBJ2-1; 7 bases are shared with TRBD2. The ends lost 7 bases at V and 7 bases at J; junction bases unmatched: 13. The CDR3 runs to 15 residues. Germline CDR1 and CDR2: SGHTA and FQGNSA.

This clonotype was seen more than once but under ten times. The chain couples TRBV29-1 to TRBJ2-5, with D tentatively TRBD1 (6 bases). The V end was cut by 5 bases, the J end by 3 bases, with 16 bases between. The length of the CDR3 is 14 residues. Germline CDR1 reads SQVTM; CDR2 reads ANQGSEA. CDR3 in DNA: TGCAGCGTTTTACGCGTAGGGGGAGAAGAGACCCAGTACTTC. Protein product: CSVLRVGGEETQYF.

The chain has TRBV7-9 and TRBJ1-2; TRBD1 might be the D (5 bases). CDR1 is SEHNR and CDR2 is FQNEAQ in the germline V gene (reference sequence). Trimming pared 7 bases from V and 3 bases from J, leaving 12 bases between. The CDR3 has 13 amino acids. CDR3 amino acids: CASMGQSHYGYTF. As DNA, the CDR3 is TGTGCCAGCATGGGGCAGTCCCACTATGGCTACACCTTC.

This clonotype was counted at least ten times. V gene TRBV29-1 combines with J gene TRBJ2-5; 8 nucleotides match TRBD2. V shed 5 bases, J shed 11 bases, and the junction held 4 bases outside the gene matches. Germline lookup yields CDR1 SQVTM and CDR2 ANQGSEA. The CDR3 has 10 residues. The CDR3: CSVSSGTQYF. The CDR3 DNA reads TGCAGCGTTAGTAGCGGGACGCAGTACTTC.

The chain links TRBV24-1 to TRBJ2-3; weak D call: TRBD1 (5 bases). The CDR3 spans 16 residues. Germline-derived CDR1 and CDR2 are KGHDR and SFDVKD. Between the trimmed V and J ends, which lost 5 bases and 2 bases, there was a span of 16 bases. CDR3 region: CATSVTPGWDTDTQYF. In nucleotides, the CDR3 is TGTGCCACCAGTGTCACGCCAGGGTGGGACACAGATACGCAGTATTTT.

V gene TRBV4-1 combines with J gene TRBJ1-5; D gene unclear. Deletions cut 2 bases from V and 2 bases from J, with 10 bases between. CDR1 MGHRA and CDR2 YSYEKL come from the germline V gene. The CDR3 has 15 amino acids. In DNA, the CDR3 is TGCGCCAGCAGCCAACACGGGATCGGCAATCAGCCCCAGCATTTT. Its translation is CASSQHGIGNQPQHF.

This clonotype was seen only a few times. The J gene is TRBJ2-1, the V gene TRBV20-1; TRBD2 is a possible D gene (7 bases). V lost 3 bases and J 2 bases, leaving 17 bases between the germline ends. Germline CDR1 and CDR2: DFQATT and SNEGSKA (reference sequence). The CDR3 has 16 amino acids. CDR3: CSARLPGRGPYNEQFF. The CDR3 bases are TGCAGTGCTAGGCTGCCTGGGCGGGGGCCCTACAATGAGCAGTTCTTC.

The chain is built from TRBV3-1 and TRBJ2-7; 13 positions agree with TRBD2. The CDR3 length is 16 residues. With 4 bases clipped from V and 1 base from J, the junction kept 4 bases outside the gene matches. Per germline, CDR1 LGHDT and CDR2 YNNKEL (reference sequence). In DNA, the CDR3 is TGTGCCAGCAGCCTTTGGACTAGCGGGAGATCCTACGAGCAGTACTTC. This codes for CASSLWTSGRSYEQYF.

V and J are TRBV6-5 and TRBJ1-1; D is unclear. Germline assignment: CDR1 MNHEY and CDR2 SVGAGI. V was trimmed by 3 bases and J by 1 base, leaving 9 bases between them. CDR3 size: 14 residues. CDR3 nucleotides: TGTGCCAGCAGTTATACCCAGGCGAACACTGAAGCTTTCTTT. It yields the protein CASSYTQANTEAFF.

This clonotype turned up a few times. The rearrangement links TRBV10-3 to TRBJ2-1; 7 nucleotides agree with TRBD2. CDR3 length: 13 amino acids. Germline V lookup: CDR1 ENHRY, CDR2 SYGVKD. The V gene end was trimmed by 7 bases and the J gene end by 6 bases; junction bases not matched to a gene: 6. The CDR3 sequence is CAINGLDVNEQFF. CDR3 DNA sequence: TGTGCCATCAACGGACTAGACGTCAATGAGCAGTTCTTC.

The chain employs TRBV12-3 or TRBV12-4 and TRBJ1-5, with D maybe TRBD1 (5 bases). This CDR3 has 13 residues. With 3 bases removed from V and 5 bases from J, the gap between germline ends came to 8 bases. This chain's CDR3 is CASSFRDHQPQHF. CDR3 DNA sequence: TGTGCCAGCAGTTTCCGGGACCATCAGCCCCAGCATTTT.